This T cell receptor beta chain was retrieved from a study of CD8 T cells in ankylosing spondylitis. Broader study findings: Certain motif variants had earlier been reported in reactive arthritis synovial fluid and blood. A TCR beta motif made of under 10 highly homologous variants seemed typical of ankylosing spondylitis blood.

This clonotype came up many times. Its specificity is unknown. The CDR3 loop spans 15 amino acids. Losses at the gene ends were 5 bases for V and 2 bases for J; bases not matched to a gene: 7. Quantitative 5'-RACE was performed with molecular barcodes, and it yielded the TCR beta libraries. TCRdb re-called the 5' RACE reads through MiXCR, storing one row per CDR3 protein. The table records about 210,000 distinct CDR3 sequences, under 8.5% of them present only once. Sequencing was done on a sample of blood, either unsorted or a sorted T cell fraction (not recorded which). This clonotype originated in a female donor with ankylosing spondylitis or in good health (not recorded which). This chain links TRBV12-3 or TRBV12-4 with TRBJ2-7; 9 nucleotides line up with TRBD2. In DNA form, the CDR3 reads TGTGCCAGCAGTCCGGGGTCTAGCGGGACCTACGAGCAGTACTTC. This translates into CASSPGSSGTYEQYF.